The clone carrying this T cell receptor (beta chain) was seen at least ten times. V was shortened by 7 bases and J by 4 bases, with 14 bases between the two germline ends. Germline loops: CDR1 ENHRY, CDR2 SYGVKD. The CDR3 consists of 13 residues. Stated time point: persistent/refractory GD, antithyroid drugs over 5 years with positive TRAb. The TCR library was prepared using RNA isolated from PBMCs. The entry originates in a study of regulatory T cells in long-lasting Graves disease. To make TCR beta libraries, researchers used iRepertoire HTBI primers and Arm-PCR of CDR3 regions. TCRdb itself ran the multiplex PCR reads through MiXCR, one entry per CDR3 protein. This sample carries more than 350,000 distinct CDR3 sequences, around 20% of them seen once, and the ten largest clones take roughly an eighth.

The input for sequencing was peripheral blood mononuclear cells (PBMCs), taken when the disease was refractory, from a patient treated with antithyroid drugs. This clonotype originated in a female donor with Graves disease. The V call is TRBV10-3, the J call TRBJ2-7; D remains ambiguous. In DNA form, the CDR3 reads TGTGCCATCAAGGCGATTGAAAGATACGAGCAGTACTTC. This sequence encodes CAIKAIERYEQYF.